Following are 14 T cell receptor beta chains from one sample sequenced in a study of T-cell memory formation after mild COVID-19 (dated by TCRdb to about 2021). Library generation was performed with 5' RACE. Sequencing was carried out with an Illumina NovaSeq 6000. TCRdb's own reprocessing of the public reads used fastp at Q25 and MiXCR and kept productive beta chains. Each CDR3 protein gets just one entry, which takes the most common genes and DNA from the rows behind it. The sample has fewer than 250,000 distinct CDR3 sequences on record, 15% of them singletons. The ten largest account for around 2.2% of the sample. Material for sequencing was PBMCs or a T cell subset sorted from them (not recorded which). All receptors come from an adult woman who had mild COVID-19 (a few samples of this study predate the infection). The sample titles of this study are shuffled in the database, so cell type and time point are left out; the donor was told from shared clones.

This chain connects TRBV11-3 to TRBJ2-2; D unresolved. This CDR3 is 12 amino acids long. Germline V gene lookup returns CDR1 SGHNT and CDR2 YENEEA. The ends were cut back, 8 bases at V and 7 bases at J, with 11 bases in the middle. CDR3 protein: CASGHVGGELFF. DNA for the CDR3: TGTGCCAGCGGGCATGTCGGCGGGGAGCTGTTTTTT.

Only a few counts were recorded for this clonotype. The chain has TRBV6-2 or TRBV6-3 and TRBJ2-2; 10 positions agree with TRBD2. Unmatched junction bases numbered 11, after V lost 5 bases and J lost 8 bases. The CDR3 covers 16 residues. Germline CDR1 is MNHEY and CDR2 is SVGEGT. This CDR3 is CASSTPGTSAPGELFF. The CDR3 region has the DNA TGTGCCAGCAGTACTCCCGGGACTAGCGCGCCGGGGGAGCTGTTTTTT.

The chain uses TRBV10-3 and TRBJ2-1, with D perhaps matching TRBD2 (6 bases). This CDR3 is 15 amino acids long. Trimming pared 0 bases from V and 2 bases from J, leaving 8 bases between. Germline CDR1 reads ENHRY; CDR2 reads SYGVKD. CDR3 region: CAISESAGPYNEQFF. CDR3 nucleotide sequence: TGTGCCATCAGTGAGTCCGCGGGACCCTACAATGAGCAGTTCTTC.

The chain combines TRBV20-1 with TRBJ1-5, with D tentatively TRBD1 (5 bases). The CDR3 covers 15 residues. V lost 0 bases and J 7 bases, leaving 16 bases between the germline ends. The germline CDR1 and CDR2 sequences are DFQATT and SNEGSKA (reference sequence). CDR3 region: CSARDGGGSGQPQHF. CDR3 bases: TGCAGTGCTAGAGATGGTGGGGGATCGGGCCAGCCCCAGCATTTT.

This clonotype was seen a handful of times. This chain links TRBV5-1 with TRBJ2-3; D ambiguous. V was pared by 1 base and J by 0 bases, with 9 bases between. The germline V gene encodes CDR1 SGHRS and CDR2 YFSETQ. The CDR3 has 15 residues. The CDR3 DNA reads as TGCGCCAGCAGCTTGTTAGTAGCTAGCACAGATACGCAGTATTTT. This encodes CASSLLVASTDTQYF.

The genes are TRBV5-1 and TRBJ2-3; 12 bases agree with TRBD2. The CDR3 extends over 17 amino acids. Germline-derived CDR1 and CDR2 are SGHRS and YFSETQ. J was trimmed by 6 bases and V by 3 bases; bases with no gene match: 11. CDR3: CASSSLAGGRGQDTQYF. The DNA for the CDR3 is TGCGCCAGCAGCTCACTAGCGGGAGGACGGGGCCAGGATACGCAGTATTTT.

V usage is TRBV7-9 and J usage is TRBJ1-2; a possible D gene is TRBD1 (6 bases). The CDR3 covers 15 residues. The V end lost 1 base, the J end lost 5 bases, and 14 bases lay between the germline ends. Germline CDR1 reads SEHNR; CDR2 reads FQNEAQ (reference sequence). CDR3 in amino acids: CASSLDDAGVYGYTF. In DNA form, the CDR3 reads TGTGCCAGCAGCTTAGACGACGCAGGGGTATATGGCTACACCTTC.

The rearrangement uses TRBV7-7 and TRBJ2-7; 7 bases are a match to TRBD1. This CDR3 region has 15 residues. In germline, CDR1 is SSHAT, CDR2 FNYEAQ (reference sequence). The V and J ends lost 6 bases and 3 bases, in that order; junction bases with no gene match: 11. CDR3 bases: TGTGCCAGCAGAACCACAGGGGCCCACCTCTACGAGCAGTACTTC. It is translated as CASRTTGAHLYEQYF. Looking up the rest from reference TRBV7-7 and TRBJ2-7 gives the full variable domain: GAGVSQSPRYKVTKRGQDVTLRCDPISSHATLYWYQQALGQGPEFLTYFNYEAQPDKSGLPSDRFSAERPEGSISTLTIQRTEQRDSAMYRCASRTTGAHLYEQYFGPGTRLTVT.

This clonotype has only a few counts. V gene TRBV12-5 combines with J gene TRBJ2-7; D uncertain. CDR1 and CDR2 (germline): LGHNT, FRNRAP. Trimming left V 0 bases short and J 4 bases short, with 7 bases between. The CDR3 covers 13 residues. The CDR3 sequence is CASGLVVGYEQYF. CDR3 bases: TGTGCTAGTGGTTTGGTAGTAGGTTACGAGCAGTACTTC.

The V call is TRBV25-1, the J call TRBJ2-1, with a tentative D call TRBD2 (5 bases). With 1 base removed from V and 9 bases from J, the gap between germline ends came to 10 bases. This CDR3 region has 13 residues. Germline loops: CDR1 MGHDK, CDR2 SYGVNS. The CDR3 DNA reads TGTGCCAGCAGTGAATCCCCCCGGGGTGAGCAGTTCTTC. This gives the protein CASSESPRGEQFF. Based on the CDR3 plus reference TRBV25-1 and TRBJ2-1, the full variable domain is EADIYQTPRYLVIGTGKKITLECSQTMGHDKMYWYQQDPGMELHLIHYSYGVNSTEKGDLSSESTVSRIRTEHFPLTLESARPSHTSQYLCASSESPRGEQFFGPGTRLTVL.

The chain has TRBV11-2 and TRBJ2-6; D might be TRBD1 or TRBD2, each matching 5 bases. The V end was cut by 4 bases, the J end by 2 bases, with 12 bases between. The CDR3 is 16 residues long. CDR1 and CDR2 from the germline V gene are SGHAT and FQNNGV. CDR3 bases: TGTGCCAGCAGCTCGGGACCTTTCGCTGGGGCCAACGTCCTGACTTTC. Protein sequence: CASSSGPFAGANVLTF. Looking up the rest from reference TRBV11-2 and TRBJ2-6 gives the full variable domain: EAGVAQSPRYKIIEKRQSVAFWCNPISGHATLYWYQQILGQGPKLLIQFQNNGVVDDSQLPKDRFSAERLKGVDSTLKIQPAKLEDSAVYLCASSSGPFAGANVLTFGAGSRLTVL.

The chain recombines TRBV6-5 with TRBJ2-3; D perhaps matches TRBD2 (7 bases). CDR3 length equals 15 residues. Trimming cost V 5 bases and J 2 bases, with 14 bases left between them. The germline V gene encodes CDR1 MNHEY and CDR2 SVGAGI. The CDR3: CASSPRGLDTDTQYF. The CDR3 region has the DNA TGTGCCAGCAGTCCGCGGGGGCTAGACACAGATACGCAGTATTTT.

V usage is TRBV30 and J usage is TRBJ1-2; D ambiguous. From germline, CDR1 is GTSNPN and CDR2 SVGIG (reference sequence). V lost 2 bases, J lost 4 bases, and 11 bases lay in between. This CDR3 region has 13 residues. CDR3 sequence reads: CAWSSERGYGYTF. For the CDR3, the DNA is TGTGCCTGGAGTTCAGAACGGGGCTATGGCTACACCTTC. The whole variable domain, remainder taken from reference TRBV30 and TRBJ1-2, is SQTIHQWPATLVQPVGSPLSLECTVEGTSNPNLYWYRQAAGRGLQLLFYSVGIGQISSEVPQNLSASRPQDRQFILSSKKLLLSDSGFYLCAWSSERGYGYTFGSGTRLTVV.

This clonotype was seen a handful of times. The rearrangement uses TRBV6-5 and TRBJ1-2, with D uncertain. The CDR3 has 13 amino acids. V gave up 5 bases and J gave up 4 bases, with 11 bases separating them. Germline V CDR1 and CDR2: MNHEY, SVGAGI. The CDR3 region is CASSPRWVYGYTF. For the CDR3, the DNA is TGTGCCAGCAGTCCACGGTGGGTCTATGGCTACACCTTC.